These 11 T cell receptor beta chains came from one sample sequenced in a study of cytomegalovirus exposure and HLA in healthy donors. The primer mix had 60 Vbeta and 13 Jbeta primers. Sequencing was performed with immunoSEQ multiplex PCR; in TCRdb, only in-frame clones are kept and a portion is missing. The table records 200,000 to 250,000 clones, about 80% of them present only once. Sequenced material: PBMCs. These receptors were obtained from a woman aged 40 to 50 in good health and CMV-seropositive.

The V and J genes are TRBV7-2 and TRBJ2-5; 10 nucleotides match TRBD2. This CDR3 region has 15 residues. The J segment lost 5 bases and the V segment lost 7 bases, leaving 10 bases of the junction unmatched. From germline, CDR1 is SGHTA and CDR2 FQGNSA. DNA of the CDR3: TGTGCCAGCACCCTCAACGGACTAGCGGACGAGACCCAGTACTTC. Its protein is CASTLNGLADETQYF.

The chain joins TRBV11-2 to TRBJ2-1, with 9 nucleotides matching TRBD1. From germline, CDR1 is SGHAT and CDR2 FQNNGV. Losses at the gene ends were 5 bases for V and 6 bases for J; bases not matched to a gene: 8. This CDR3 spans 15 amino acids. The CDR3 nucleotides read TGTGCCAGCAGCGAAGACAGGGGGGGAGTCAATGAGCAGTTCTTC. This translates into CASSEDRGGVNEQFF.

This CDR3 is CASSFPVSGSINEQFF. The CDR3 DNA reads as TGTGCCAGCAGCTTCCCTGTTAGCGGGAGTATCAATGAGCAGTTCTTC. The V call is TRBV9, the J call TRBJ2-1, with TRBD2 identical over 9 bases. The ends lost 4 bases at V and 6 bases at J; junction bases unmatched: 11. Per the germline V gene, CDR1 is SGDLS and CDR2 is YYNGEE. The CDR3 runs to 16 residues. Full variable domain (outside the CDR3, taken from reference TRBV9 and TRBJ2-1): DSGVTQTPKHLITATGQRVTLRCSPRSGDLSVYWYQQSLDQGLQFLIQYYNGEERAKGNILERFSAQQFPDLHSELNLSSLELGDSALYFCASSFPVSGSINEQFFGPGTRLTVL.

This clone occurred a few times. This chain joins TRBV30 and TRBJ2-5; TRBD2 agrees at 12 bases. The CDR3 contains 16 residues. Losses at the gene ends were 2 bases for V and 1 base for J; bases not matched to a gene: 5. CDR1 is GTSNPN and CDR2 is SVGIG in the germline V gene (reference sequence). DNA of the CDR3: TGTGCCTGGAGTCAAAGGGGACTAGCGGGCCAAGAGACCCAGTACTTC. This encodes CAWSQRGLAGQETQYF.

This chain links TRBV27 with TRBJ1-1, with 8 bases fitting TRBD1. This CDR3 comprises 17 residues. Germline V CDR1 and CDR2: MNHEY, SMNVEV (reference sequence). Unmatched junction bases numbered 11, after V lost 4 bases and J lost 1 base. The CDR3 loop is CASSSILNRGTNTEAFF. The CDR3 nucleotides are TGTGCCAGCAGTTCCATTTTGAACAGGGGGACGAACACTGAAGCTTTCTTT.

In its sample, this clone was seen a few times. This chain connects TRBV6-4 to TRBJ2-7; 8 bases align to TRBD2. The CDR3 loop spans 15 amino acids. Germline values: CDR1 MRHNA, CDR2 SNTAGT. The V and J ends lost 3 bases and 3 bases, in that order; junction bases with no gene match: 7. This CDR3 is CASSEVAGSIYEQYF. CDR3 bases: TGTGCCAGCAGTGAGGTAGCGGGGTCCATCTACGAGCAGTACTTC.

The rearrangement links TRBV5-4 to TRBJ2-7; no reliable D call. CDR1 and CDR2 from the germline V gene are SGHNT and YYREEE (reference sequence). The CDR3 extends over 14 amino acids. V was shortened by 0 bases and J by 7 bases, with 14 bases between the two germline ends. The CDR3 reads CASSLDVSAREQYF. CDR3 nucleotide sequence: TGTGCCAGCAGCTTGGATGTGAGCGCGAGGGAGCAGTACTTC.

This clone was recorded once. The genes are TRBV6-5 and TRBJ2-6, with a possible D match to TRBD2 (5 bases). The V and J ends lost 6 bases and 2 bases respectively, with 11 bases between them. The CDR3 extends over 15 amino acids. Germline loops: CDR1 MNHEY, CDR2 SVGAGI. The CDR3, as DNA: TGTGCCAGCAGCTGGTCGGGAACTGGGGCCAACGTCCTGACTTTC. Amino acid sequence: CASSWSGTGANVLTF.

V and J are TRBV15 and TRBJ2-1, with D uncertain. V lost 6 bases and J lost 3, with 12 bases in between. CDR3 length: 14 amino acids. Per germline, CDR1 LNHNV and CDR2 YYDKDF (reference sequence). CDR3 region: CATRARSGYNEQFF. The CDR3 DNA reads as TGTGCCACCAGGGCCCGATCGGGCTACAATGAGCAGTTCTTC.

The CDR3 spells CAWSSGLMEKLFF. CDR3 coding DNA: TGTGCCTGGAGTTCAGGGTTGATGGAAAAACTGTTTTTT. The genes are TRBV30 and TRBJ1-4; TRBD1 might be the D (5 bases). This CDR3 has 13 amino acids. Germline CDR1 GTSNPN, CDR2 SVGIG (reference sequence). V lost 2 bases and J 8 bases, leaving 12 bases between the germline ends.

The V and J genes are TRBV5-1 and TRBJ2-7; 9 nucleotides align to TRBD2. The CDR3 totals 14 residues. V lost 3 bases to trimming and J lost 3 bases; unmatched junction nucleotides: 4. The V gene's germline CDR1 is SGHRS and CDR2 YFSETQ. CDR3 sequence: CASSSGTSIYEQYF. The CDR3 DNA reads TGCGCCAGCAGCTCAGGGACTAGCATCTACGAGCAGTACTTC.